Listed below are T cell receptor beta chains from one sample, sequenced in a study of T-cell memory formation after mild COVID-19. MiXCR, applied by TCRdb to the 5' RACE reads, yields one record per CDR3 protein. The sample comprises a few hundred thousand distinct CDR3 sequences, about 17% of which are singletons, and about a fifth rests with the top ten. Sequenced material: PBMCs or a T cell subset sorted from them (not recorded which). The receptor set was obtained from a man younger than 30 who had mild COVID-19 (a few samples of this study predate the infection). Cell type and time point are not known. The CDR3 runs from the conserved cysteine through the conserved F or W. A D gene is named only where the DNA matches it firmly. Clone size, where shown, is once, few, many, or a class for clones that have expanded.

clone size	V gene	J gene	D gene	CDR3 protein	CDR3 DNA
many	TRBV5-1	TRBJ2-3	NA	CASSKDGYTDTQYF	TGCGCCAGCAGCAAGGACGGATACACAGATACGCAGTATTTT
few	TRBV6-1	TRBJ2-5	TRBD2	CASSEAGTSPETQYF	TGTGCCAGCAGTGAAGCCGGGACTAGCCCGGAGACCCAGTACTTC
once	TRBV9	TRBJ2-3	NA	CASSVGGGSTQYF	TGTGCCAGCAGCGTAGGAGGGGGGAGTACGCAGTATTTT
few	TRBV4-3	TRBJ2-2	NA	CASSQDWGIWGGELFF	TGCGCCAGCAGCCAAGACTGGGGGATCTGGGGCGGGGAGCTGTTTTTT
NA	TRBV4-1	TRBJ2-1	TRBD1	CASSQDGQGPREFF	TGCGCCAGCAGCCAAGATGGACAGGGGCCACGGGAGTTCTTC
few	TRBV4-1	TRBJ1-4	NA	CASSQDITHEKLFF	TGCGCCAGCAGCCAAGATATAACCCACGAAAAACTGTTTTTT
few	TRBV20-1	TRBJ1-5	TRBD1	CSARKRGRAFSPDQPQHF	TGCAGTGCCCGGAAAAGGGGGCGAGCTTTTTCTCCCGATCAGCCCCAGCATTTT
NA	TRBV28	TRBJ2-3	TRBD2	CASSYRSGGSTDTQYF	TGTGCCAGCAGTTATCGTAGCGGGGGGAGTACAGATACGCAGTATTTT
NA	TRBV11-2	TRBJ1-5	TRBD1	CASSGHRGSNQPQHF	TGTGCCAGCAGCGGACACAGGGGCTCCAATCAGCCCCAGCATTTT
NA	TRBV6-6	TRBJ2-1	TRBD1	CASSYSPDRVDGEQFF	TGTGCCAGCAGTTACTCACCGGACAGGGTAGATGGTGAGCAGTTCTTC
NA	TRBV9	TRBJ2-2	TRBD1	CASSPRQGRVTGELFF	TGTGCCAGCAGCCCCAGACAGGGACGGGTCACCGGGGAGCTGTTTTTT
NA	TRBV5-1	TRBJ1-2	TRBD1	CASGTSGDSGYTF	TGCGCCAGCGGAACCTCAGGGGACAGTGGCTACACCTTC
NA	TRBV4-1	TRBJ1-2	NA	CASSLSRGSNYGYTF	TGCGCCAGCAGCCTCTCCCGGGGTTCTAACTATGGCTACACCTTC
few	TRBV7-9	TRBJ2-7	NA	CASKSGGGVGNEQYF	TGTGCCAGCAAATCCGGAGGGGGCGTGGGGAACGAGCAGTACTTC
NA	TRBV7-2	TRBJ2-3	TRBD2	CASSLERGGGTDTQYF	TGTGCCAGCAGCTTAGAGCGTGGCGGGGGTACAGATACGCAGTATTTT
NA	TRBV5-6	TRBJ1-1	NA	CASSPLGARNTEAFF	TGTGCCAGCAGCCCCTTGGGGGCGAGGAACACTGAAGCTTTCTTT
NA	TRBV10-3	TRBJ2-1	NA	CAISRGADEQFF	TGTGCCATCAGTCGGGGGGCCGATGAGCAGTTCTTC
NA	TRBV6-6	TRBJ2-3	NA	CASSRDLGGTQYF	TGTGCCAGCAGCCGGGACCTTGGGGGTACGCAGTATTTT
few	TRBV6-5	TRBJ2-5	NA	CASRGQETQYF	TGTGCCAGCAGAGGGCAAGAGACCCAGTACTTC
few	TRBV21-1	TRBJ2-1	NA	CASSTTREGRNEQFF	TGTGCCAGCAGCACGACCCGGGAGGGCCGAAATGAGCAGTTCTTC
NA	TRBV7-8	TRBJ2-7	TRBD1	CASRLDRYEQYF	TGTGCCAGCAGATTGGACAGGTACGAGCAGTACTTC
few	TRBV5-4	TRBJ1-2	NA	CASSPYREDDYGYTF	TGTGCCAGCAGCCCTTACAGGGAAGACGACTATGGCTACACCTTC
few	TRBV29-1	TRBJ1-1	NA	CSVTEGYEAFF	TGCAGCGTAACGGAAGGGTATGAAGCTTTCTTT
few	TRBV7-2	TRBJ2-3	TRBD2	CASSLSGGDWTDTQYF	TGTGCCAGCAGCTTATCGGGGGGGGACTGGACAGATACGCAGTATTTT
NA	TRBV3-1	TRBJ2-1	NA	CASSPRVDEQFF	TGTGCCAGCAGCCCAAGGGTAGATGAGCAGTTCTTC
few	TRBV9	TRBJ2-5	TRBD2	CASSVWGSGETQYF	TGTGCCAGCAGCGTATGGGGTAGCGGGGAGACCCAGTACTTC
NA	TRBV7-2	TRBJ2-7	TRBD2	CASSFSGNYEQYF	TGTGCCAGCAGCTTTAGCGGGAACTACGAGCAGTACTTC
NA	TRBV12-3/TRBV12-4	TRBJ1-5	NA	CASSLGNPNQPQHF	TGTGCCAGCAGCCTCGGGAATCCAAATCAGCCCCAGCATTTT
NA	TRBV20-1	TRBJ1-1	NA	CSARDGGITEAFF	TGCAGTGCTAGAGATGGGGGAATAACTGAAGCTTTCTTT
NA	TRBV28	TRBJ2-5	TRBD2	CASSPELAGGYETQYF	TGTGCCAGCAGCCCCGAGCTAGCGGGGGGGTATGAGACCCAGTACTTC
few	TRBV29-1	TRBJ2-5	NA	CSVGAQTQETQYF	TGCAGCGTTGGTGCTCAGACACAAGAGACCCAGTACTTC
NA	TRBV4-3	TRBJ2-3	NA	CASSQSPARYSTDTQYF	TGCGCCAGCAGCCAATCTCCAGCAAGGTACAGCACAGATACGCAGTATTTT
NA	TRBV11-2	TRBJ1-1	NA	CASSLVPGANTEAFF	TGTGCCAGCAGCTTAGTACCGGGCGCGAACACTGAAGCTTTCTTT
few	TRBV7-3	TRBJ2-1	TRBD1	CASSPRTGENEQFF	TGTGCCAGCAGCCCACGGACAGGGGAGAATGAGCAGTTCTTC
few	TRBV3-1	TRBJ2-3	NA	CASSQAGVITDTQYF	TGTGCCAGCAGCCAAGCGGGGGTGATCACAGATACGCAGTATTTT
NA	TRBV7-8	TRBJ2-3	NA	CASSHDYYDSTDTQYF	TGTGCCAGCAGCCATGACTACTACGACTCCACAGATACGCAGTATTTT
NA	TRBV4-3	TRBJ1-1	NA	CASSQVEGTEAFF	TGCGCCAGCAGCCAAGTAGAGGGCACTGAAGCTTTCTTT
NA	TRBV20-1	TRBJ2-7	NA	CSATGPGFSPYEQYF	TGCAGTGCGACAGGACCCGGGTTCAGCCCCTACGAGCAGTACTTC
NA	TRBV4-3	TRBJ1-1	NA	CASSRMTDTEAFF	TGCGCCAGCAGCCGAATGACAGACACTGAAGCTTTCTTT
few	TRBV20-1	TRBJ2-3	TRBD1	CSAIPGTGVKDTQYF	TGCAGTGCTATACCCGGGACAGGGGTAAAAGATACGCAGTATTTT
few	TRBV5-4	TRBJ1-2	NA	CASSFERDYGYTF	TGTGCCAGCAGCTTCGAGAGGGACTATGGCTACACCTTC
many	TRBV4-1	TRBJ1-5	NA	CASSQEEWGLPNQPQHF	TGCGCCAGCAGCCAAGAGGAATGGGGACTTCCCAATCAGCCCCAGCATTTT
NA	TRBV10-1	TRBJ2-7	TRBD1	CASSLDRVTYEQYF	TGCGCCAGCAGTTTGGACAGGGTCACCTACGAGCAGTACTTC
few	TRBV19	TRBJ2-1	NA	CASSIFGEYYNEQFF	TGTGCCAGTAGTATATTCGGAGAATACTACAATGAGCAGTTCTTC
NA	TRBV5-1	TRBJ2-5	NA	CASSLEVGSGETQYF	TGCGCCAGCAGCTTGGAGGTCGGCAGCGGGGAGACCCAGTACTTC
NA	TRBV7-3	TRBJ1-1	NA	CASSALGGTEAFF	TGTGCCAGCAGCGCCCTGGGGGGAACTGAAGCTTTCTTT
many	TRBV20-1	TRBJ2-7	NA	CSASPNRLGDYEQYF	TGCAGTGCTTCACCAAACCGGCTAGGGGACTACGAGCAGTACTTC
many	TRBV20-1	TRBJ1-5	NA	CSARMAPNQPQHF	TGCAGTGCTAGAATGGCACCAAATCAGCCCCAGCATTTT
many	TRBV20-1	TRBJ1-3	NA	CSALPPGSRGNTIYF	TGCAGTGCCCTTCCTCCAGGCTCGCGAGGAAACACCATATATTTT
NA	TRBV19	TRBJ1-1	NA	CASASSKKNTEAFF	TGTGCCAGCGCCTCTTCAAAAAAGAACACTGAAGCTTTCTTT
many	TRBV12-3/TRBV12-4	TRBJ2-2	NA	CASSLNPNTGELFF	TGTGCCAGCAGTTTAAACCCGAACACCGGGGAGCTGTTTTTT
NA	TRBV20-1	TRBJ1-1	TRBD1	CSAIFRGPGTEAFF	TGCAGTGCTATATTCAGGGGGCCGGGCACTGAAGCTTTCTTT
NA	TRBV5-6	TRBJ1-6	NA	CASSFQTGNSPLHF	TGTGCCAGCAGCTTCCAAACGGGTAATTCACCCCTCCACTTT
NA	TRBV20-1	TRBJ2-1	TRBD2	CSPWPAGGTNEQFF	TGCAGTCCCTGGCCTGCGGGGGGGACCAATGAGCAGTTCTTC
NA	TRBV5-1	TRBJ1-1	NA	CASSLSVAGGTEAFF	TGCGCCAGCAGCCTATCCGTCGCTGGGGGCACTGAAGCTTTCTTT
few	TRBV5-6	TRBJ2-1	NA	CASSWNGLGYNEQFF	TGTGCCAGCAGCTGGAACGGGTTGGGCTACAATGAGCAGTTCTTC
NA	TRBV9	TRBJ2-5	NA	CASSVGTEQETQYF	TGTGCCAGCAGCGTAGGGACAGAACAAGAGACCCAGTACTTC